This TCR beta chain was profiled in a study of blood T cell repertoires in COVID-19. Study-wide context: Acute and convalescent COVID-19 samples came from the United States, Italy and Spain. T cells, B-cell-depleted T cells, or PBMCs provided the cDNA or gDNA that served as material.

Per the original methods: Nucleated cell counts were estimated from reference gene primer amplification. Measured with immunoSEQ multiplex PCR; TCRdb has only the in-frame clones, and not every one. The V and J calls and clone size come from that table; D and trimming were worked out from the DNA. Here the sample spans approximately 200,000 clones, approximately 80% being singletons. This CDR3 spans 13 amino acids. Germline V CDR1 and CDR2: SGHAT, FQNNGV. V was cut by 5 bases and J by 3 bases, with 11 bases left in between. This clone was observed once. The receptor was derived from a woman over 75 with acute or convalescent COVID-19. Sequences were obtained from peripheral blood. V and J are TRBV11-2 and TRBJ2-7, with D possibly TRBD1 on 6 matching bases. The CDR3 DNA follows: TGTGCCAGCAGCCCGGGACACTACTACGAGCAGTACTTC. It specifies CASSPGHYYEQYF.